This entry describes one TCR beta chain. Only in-frame clones appear in the TCRdb table, and some are missing; sequencing was by immunoSEQ multiplex PCR. The sample shows 95,000 to 100,000 clones, less than 85% of them seen only once. This entry is derived from a study of blood T cell repertoires in COVID-19. On the study more broadly: There were acute and convalescent COVID-19 samples, and they came from the United States, Italy and Spain.

This clonotype was sampled from a human donor in a cohort sampled during active COVID-19. Sample: peripheral blood.

As DNA, the CDR3 is TGTGCCAGCAGTGATGGATGGGGCGTTGGGCAGCGTACTGGGGCTTTCTTT. Translation: CASSDGWGVGQRTGAFF. This chain uses TRBV6-4 with TRBJ1-1, with D possibly matching TRBD1 (5 bases). The CDR3 consists of 17 residues. CDR1 is MRHNA and CDR2 is SNTAGT in the germline V gene. Between the trimmed V and J ends, which lost 3 bases and 11 bases, there was a span of 28 bases.